A single T cell receptor beta chain is shown here with its context. Antigen unknown. Here immunoSEQ multiplex PCR was the method, and the copy in TCRdb shows in-frame clones only, minus some. The profile shows around 70,000 clones, about two thirds of them singletons. Exposure to brentuximab vedotin varied, and each patient had relapsed following autologous stem cell transplantation. There are 17 residues in the CDR3. The J segment lost 5 bases and the V segment lost 1 base, leaving 5 bases of the junction unmatched. Germline V gene sequence: CDR1 SGHRS, CDR2 YFSETQ. These data belong to a study of PD-1 blockade in classical Hodgkin lymphoma. On the study more broadly: Administration of nivolumab to patients was at 3 mg/kg intravenously every 2 weeks. Study findings and constraints: Differences between repertoires have undefined causes, possibly disease activity or prior therapy. Before treatment, TCR diversity in newly diagnosed patients was reportedly lower than in healthy donors. Complete responders entered with baseline diversity on par with newly diagnosed patients, the results showed.

V is TRBV5-1 and J is TRBJ2-2; 13 bases fit TRBD2. The sequencing used peripheral blood mononuclear cells (PBMCs), collected before the second cycle of nivolumab. This TCR derives from a human donor with classical Hodgkin lymphoma. Here the CDR3 DNA reads TGCGCCAGCAGCTTGTGGACTAGCGGGAGCCGAACCGGGGAGCTGTTTTTT. It yields the protein CASSLWTSGSRTGELFF.